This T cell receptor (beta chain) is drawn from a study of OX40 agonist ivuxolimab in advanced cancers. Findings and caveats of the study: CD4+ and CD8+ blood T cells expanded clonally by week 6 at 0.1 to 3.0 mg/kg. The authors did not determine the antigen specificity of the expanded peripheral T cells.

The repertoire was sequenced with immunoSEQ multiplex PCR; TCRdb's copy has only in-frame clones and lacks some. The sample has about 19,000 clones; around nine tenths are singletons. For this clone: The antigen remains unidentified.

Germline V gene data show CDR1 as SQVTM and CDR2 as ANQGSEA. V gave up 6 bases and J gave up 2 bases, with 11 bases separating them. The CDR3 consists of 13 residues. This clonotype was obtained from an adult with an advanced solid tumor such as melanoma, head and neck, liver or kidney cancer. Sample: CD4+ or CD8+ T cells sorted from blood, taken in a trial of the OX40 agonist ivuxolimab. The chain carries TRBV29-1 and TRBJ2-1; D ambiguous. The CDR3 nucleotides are TGCAGCGTAGGGATGGGCACCTACAATGAGCAGTTCTTC. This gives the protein CSVGMGTYNEQFF.